The next 14 T cell receptor beta chains were all read from a single sample in a study of T cell responses to AZD1222 COVID-19 vaccine. Clones were read by immunoSEQ multiplex PCR, and TCRdb kept only the in-frame ones, dropping some. The sample has some 90,000 clones, approximately 90% seen once. The source was peripheral blood, collected on day 0 of MenACWY control vaccination. The receptors come from an adult in good health.

The chain combines TRBV29-1 with TRBJ2-3; D might be TRBD1 (5 bases). The CDR3 runs to 13 residues. V lost 3 bases and J 4 bases, leaving 11 bases between the germline ends. Germline lookup yields CDR1 SQVTM and CDR2 ANQGSEA. The CDR3 coding sequence is TGCAGCGTTGACTGGCAGGGTGCAGATACGCAGTATTTT. Protein: CSVDWQGADTQYF.

DNA of the CDR3: TGTGCCACCAGTGATTTGCAGGGAAATGGCTACACCTTC. This gives the protein CATSDLQGNGYTF. The rearrangement links TRBV24-1 to TRBJ1-2; D is possibly TRBD1 (5 bases). The V gene's germline CDR1 is KGHDR and CDR2 SFDVKD. The CDR3 length is 13 residues. V dropped 0 bases and J dropped 6 bases, with 7 bases sitting between them.

The chain has TRBV27 and TRBJ1-6; D remains unclear. The ends were cut back, 2 bases at V and 7 bases at J, with 12 bases in the middle. The CDR3 consists of 15 residues. Germline V CDR1 and CDR2: MNHEY, SMNVEV (reference sequence). The CDR3 region has the DNA TGTGCCAGCAGTTTAACGGGAGGTTCGAATTCACCCCTCCACTTT. Its translation is CASSLTGGSNSPLHF.

The rearrangement joins TRBV29-1 to TRBJ1-4, with D perhaps TRBD1 (6 bases). Trimming removed 3 bases at V and 8 bases at J, with 13 bases between. The length of the CDR3 is 13 residues. CDR1 is SQVTM, CDR2 ANQGSEA, per germline. The CDR3 here is CSVDAGGGEKLFF. For the CDR3, the DNA is TGCAGCGTTGACGCCGGAGGGGGGGAAAAACTGTTTTTT.

This chain links TRBV3-1 (or the pseudogene TRBV3-2) with TRBJ1-1, with D hard to call. The CDR3 extends over 13 amino acids. Trimming cost V 1 base and J 5 bases, with 8 bases left between them. Germline assignment: CDR1 LGHDT and CDR2 YNNKEL (reference sequence). CDR3 in amino acids: CASSQAPGTEAFF. In nucleotides, the CDR3 is TGTGCCAGCAGCCAAGCACCGGGGACTGAAGCTTTCTTT.

The chain carries TRBV6-5 and TRBJ1-1; D unresolved. Germline V CDR1 and CDR2: MNHEY, SVGAGI. The CDR3 is 13 amino acids. V was shortened by 6 bases and J by 4 bases, with 12 bases between the two germline ends. The CDR3 sequence is CASSVALGTEAFF. DNA of the CDR3: TGTGCCAGCAGCGTGGCCCTCGGCACTGAAGCTTTCTTT.

This chain joins TRBV4-2 and TRBJ2-1, with D possibly being TRBD2 (6 bases). Germline CDR1 LGHNA, CDR2 YNFKEQ. V dropped 0 bases and J dropped 2 bases, with 14 bases sitting between them. The CDR3 is made up of 17 amino acids. The CDR3 coding sequence is TGTGCCAGCAGCCAAGATTGGGCGGGACCGCCCTACAATGAGCAGTTCTTC. It translates to CASSQDWAGPPYNEQFF.

The chain recombines TRBV13 with TRBJ2-2; D may be TRBD1 (5 bases). CDR1 and CDR2 (germline): PRHDT, FYEKMQ (reference sequence). The CDR3 covers 15 residues. The V gene lost 1 base and the J gene lost 4 bases, with 10 bases spanning the gap. CDR3 loop: CASSLAQGTTGELFF. CDR3 in DNA: TGTGCCAGCAGCTTAGCTCAGGGTACCACCGGGGAGCTGTTTTTT.

The rearrangement joins TRBV28 to TRBJ1-5; TRBD1 matches 10 bases. CDR1 and CDR2 from the germline V gene are MDHEN and SYDVKM. The V gene end was trimmed by 7 bases and the J gene end by 2 bases; junction bases not matched to a gene: 11. CDR3 size: 17 residues. CDR3 loop: CASTSPGTGVGNQPQHF. The CDR3 nucleotides are TGTGCCAGCACCTCTCCCGGGACAGGGGTCGGCAATCAGCCCCAGCATTTT. Using reference TRBV28 and TRBJ1-5 for the parts outside the CDR3, the full variable domain is DVKVTQSSRYLVKRTGEKVFLECVQDMDHENMFWYRQDPGLGLRLIYFSYDVKMKEKGDIPEGYSVSREKKERFSLILESASTNQTSMYLCASTSPGTGVGNQPQHFGDGTRLSIL.

The V gene is TRBV29-1, the J gene TRBJ1-2; D uncertain. The CDR3 length is 11 residues. Germline V lookup: CDR1 SQVTM, CDR2 ANQGSEA. Trimming took off 7 bases at V and 7 bases at J, with 13 bases between the two ends. The CDR3 region has the DNA TGCAGCGGGGAGACTGGTGGTGGCTACACCTTC. It translates to CSGETGGGYTF.

This clone was observed a single time. J is TRBJ1-6 and V is TRBV28; D call uncertain. Germline CDR1 reads MDHEN; CDR2 reads SYDVKM. With 5 bases removed from V and 1 base from J, the gap between germline ends came to 3 bases. The CDR3 is made up of 13 amino acids. The CDR3 here is CASSESYNSPLHF. The CDR3 DNA follows: TGTGCCAGCAGTGAGTCCTATAATTCACCCCTCCACTTT.

The chain joins TRBV25-1 to TRBJ1-6, with 8 bases aligning to TRBD1. Looked up from germline, CDR1 is MGHDK and CDR2 is SYGVNS. The V and J ends lost 3 bases and 7 bases, in that order; junction bases with no gene match: 5. CDR3 length: 15 residues. CDR3 sequence (DNA): TGTGCCAGCAGTGATCTGGACAGGGAGAATTCACCCCTCCACTTT. This codes for CASSDLDRENSPLHF. The whole variable domain, remainder taken from reference TRBV25-1 and TRBJ1-6, is EADIYQTPRYLVIGTGKKITLECSQTMGHDKMYWYQQDPGMELHLIHYSYGVNSTEKGDLSSESTVSRIRTEHFPLTLESARPSHTSQYLCASSDLDRENSPLHFGNGTRLTVT.

The CDR3 here is CASSPHRDRTSTDTQYF. The DNA for the CDR3 is TGTGCCAGCAGCCCACACAGGGACAGGACTAGCACAGATACGCAGTATTTT. The V call is TRBV9, the J call TRBJ2-3, with 8 bases matching TRBD1. There are 17 residues in the CDR3. CDR1 is SGDLS, CDR2 YYNGEE, per germline. After removal of 4 bases from V and 0 bases from J, the junction contained 10 bases not matched to a gene.

The rearrangement joins TRBV10-2 to TRBJ2-7; unclear D gene. The CDR3 spans 12 residues. With 8 bases removed from V and 1 base from J, the gap between germline ends came to 9 bases. From germline, CDR1 is WSHSY and CDR2 SAAADI. The CDR3 region is CASAPASYEQYF. The CDR3 DNA reads as TGCGCCAGCGCGCCAGCTTCCTACGAGCAGTACTTC.